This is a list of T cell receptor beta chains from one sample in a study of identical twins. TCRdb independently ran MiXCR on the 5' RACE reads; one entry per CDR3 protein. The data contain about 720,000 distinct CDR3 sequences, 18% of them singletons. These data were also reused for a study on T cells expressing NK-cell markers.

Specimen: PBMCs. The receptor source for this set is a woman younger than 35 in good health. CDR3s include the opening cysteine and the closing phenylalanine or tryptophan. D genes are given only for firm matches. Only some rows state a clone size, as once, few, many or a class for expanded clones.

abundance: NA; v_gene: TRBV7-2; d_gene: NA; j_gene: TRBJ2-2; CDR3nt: TGTGCCAGCAGCTTAGCGCAAAAAAACACCGGGGAGCTGTTTTTT; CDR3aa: CASSLAQKNTGELFF
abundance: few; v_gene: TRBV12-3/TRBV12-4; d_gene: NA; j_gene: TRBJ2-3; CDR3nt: TGTGCCAGCAGACCCCATAGCGGCACAGATACGCAGTATTTT; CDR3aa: CASRPHSGTDTQYF
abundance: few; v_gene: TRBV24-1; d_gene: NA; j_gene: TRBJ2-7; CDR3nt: TGTGCCACCAGTGATGGGGGGACAGCAAATTCGAAGAACGAGCAGTACTTC; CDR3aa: CATSDGGTANSKNEQYF
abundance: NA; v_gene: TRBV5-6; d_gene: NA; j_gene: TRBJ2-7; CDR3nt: TGTGCCATGGGCCCGGCGCGCCCCTACGAGCAGTACTTC; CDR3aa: CAMGPARPYEQYF
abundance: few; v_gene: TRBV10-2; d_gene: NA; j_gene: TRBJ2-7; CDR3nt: TGCGCCAGCAGCCGGGACTCATACTACGAGCAGTACTTC; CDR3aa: CASSRDSYYEQYF
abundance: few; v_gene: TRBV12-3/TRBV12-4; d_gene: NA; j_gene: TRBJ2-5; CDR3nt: TGTGCCAGCAGTCCCCCGTGTCTGTACTTC; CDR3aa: CASSPPCLYF
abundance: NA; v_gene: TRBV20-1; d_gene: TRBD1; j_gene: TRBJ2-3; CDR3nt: TGCAGTGGCCGGACAGGGGCTCCAGATACGCAGTATTTT; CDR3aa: CSGRTGAPDTQYF
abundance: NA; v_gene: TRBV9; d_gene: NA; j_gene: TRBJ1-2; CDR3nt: TGTGCCAGCAGCGCAAACTACAGGGAGTTAGACTTTACGGATGGCTACACCTTC; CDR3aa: CASSANYRELDFTDGYTF
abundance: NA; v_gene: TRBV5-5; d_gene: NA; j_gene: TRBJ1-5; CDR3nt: TGTGCCAGCAGAAACCGGGTAGACATAGGCCCCCAGCATTTT; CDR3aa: CASRNRVDIGPQHF
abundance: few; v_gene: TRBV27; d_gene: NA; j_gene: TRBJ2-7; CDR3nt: TGTGCCAGCAGTTTGAGAGGGCCTTTTGGCGAGCAGTACTTC; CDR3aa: CASSLRGPFGEQYF
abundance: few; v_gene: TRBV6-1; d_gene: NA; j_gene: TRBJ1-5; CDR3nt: TGTGCCAGCACCCCCGGGGTTGTAAATCAGCCCCAGCATTTT; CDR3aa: CASTPGVVNQPQHF
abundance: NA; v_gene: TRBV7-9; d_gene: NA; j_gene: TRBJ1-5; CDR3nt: TGTGCCAGCAGCTTCGTAGGGGGGCAGCCCCAGCATTTT; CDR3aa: CASSFVGGQPQHF
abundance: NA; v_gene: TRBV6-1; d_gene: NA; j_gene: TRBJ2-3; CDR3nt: TGTGCCAGCAGACACCGGGGTGGAACAGATACGCAGTATTTT; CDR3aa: CASRHRGGTDTQYF
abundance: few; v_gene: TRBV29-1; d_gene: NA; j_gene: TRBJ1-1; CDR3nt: TGCAGCGTTGAAGATCGGGAGGGCCGGGGTGCTTTCTTT; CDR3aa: CSVEDREGRGAFF
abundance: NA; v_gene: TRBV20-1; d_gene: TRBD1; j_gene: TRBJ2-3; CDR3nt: TGCAGTGCTAGCGCCAGACCCGGGACAGGGTTTACAGATACGCAGTATTTT; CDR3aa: CSASARPGTGFTDTQYF
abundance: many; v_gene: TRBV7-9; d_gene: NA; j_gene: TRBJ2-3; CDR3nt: TGTGCCAGCGTTTGGAGCGTAGTGGATACGCAGTATTTT; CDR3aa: CASVWSVVDTQYF
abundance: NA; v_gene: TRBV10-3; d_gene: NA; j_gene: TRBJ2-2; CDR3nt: TGTGCCACCGTTGGGGGTTCCGGGGAGCTGTTTTTT; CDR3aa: CATVGGSGELFF
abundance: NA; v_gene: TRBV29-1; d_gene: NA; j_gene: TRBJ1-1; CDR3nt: TGCAGCGTTGCAGGGTCGCAGGACGAGGGGGCTGAAGCTTTCTTT; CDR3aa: CSVAGSQDEGAEAFF
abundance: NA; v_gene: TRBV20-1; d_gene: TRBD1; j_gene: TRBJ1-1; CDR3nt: TGCAGTGCTGGGACAGGGATCTACACTGAAGCTTTCTTT; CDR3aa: CSAGTGIYTEAFF
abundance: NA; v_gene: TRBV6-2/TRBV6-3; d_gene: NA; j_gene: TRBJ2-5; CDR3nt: TGTGCCAGCAGCCTAGGAATGCGGCAAGAGACCCAGTACTTC; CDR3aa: CASSLGMRQETQYF